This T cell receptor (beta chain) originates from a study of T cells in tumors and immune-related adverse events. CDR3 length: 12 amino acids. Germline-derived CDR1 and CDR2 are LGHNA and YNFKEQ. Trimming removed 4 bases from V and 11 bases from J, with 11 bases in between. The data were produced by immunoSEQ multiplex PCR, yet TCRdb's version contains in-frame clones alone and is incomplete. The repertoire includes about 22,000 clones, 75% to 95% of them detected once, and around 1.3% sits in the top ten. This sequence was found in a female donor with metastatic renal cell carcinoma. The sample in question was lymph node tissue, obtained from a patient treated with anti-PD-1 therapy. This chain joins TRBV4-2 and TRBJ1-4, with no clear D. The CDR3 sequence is CASSPEVGKLFF. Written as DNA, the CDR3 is TGTGCCAGCAGCCCCGAGGTGGGGAAACTGTTTTTT.